The clone carrying this TCR beta chain appeared a single time. Its antigen remains unknown. These data originate in a study of early T cells in non-severe SARS-CoV-2 infection. About the study: Whole-blood bulk RNA, unsorted, was sequenced, and chains were unpaired. The study's findings and limits: Using VDJdb, the matching emphasized anti-spike CD8 responses while missing private and CD4 specificities.

Individual cDNA molecules each received unique molecular identifiers attached to them. TCRdb redid the calling of the 5' RACE reads with MiXCR, one entry per CDR3 protein. The sample carries 65,000 to 80,000 distinct CDR3 sequences, approximately 10% recorded once. The V end was cut by 8 bases, the J end by 3 bases, with 13 bases between. Germline V gene data show CDR1 as MNHNS and CDR2 as SASEGT. The CDR3 runs to 13 residues. The receptor's source is an adult who was a healthcare worker with PCR-confirmed SARS-CoV-2 infection or an uninfected control (not recorded which). Specimen: whole blood. The chain joins TRBV6-1 to TRBJ1-1, with D possibly TRBD1 on 5 matching bases. CDR3 sequence reads: CASGLQGHTEAFF. The CDR3 bases are TGTGCCAGCGGCTTGCAGGGACACACTGAAGCTTTCTTT.